This TCR beta chain was found in a study of CD8 T cells in Susac syndrome (dated by TCRdb to between 2018 and 2021). Background on the whole study: Whether CD8+ T cell activation and differentiation in Susac syndrome was antigen driven was tested using repertoire sequencing.

V is reduced by 8 bases and J by 6 bases, leaving a spacing of 14 bases between them. For CDR1 and CDR2, the germline V gene lists SNHLY and FYNNEI. Reading from cysteine to phenylalanine, the CDR3 counts 13 amino acids. Only CDR3 DNA remains: 39 bases, in frame from the first base. RNA was extracted using the RNeasy kit, and about 0.5 to 1 microgram was reverse transcribed with random hexamers. The immunoSEQ multiplex PCR assay, covering 54 Vbeta and 13 Jbeta segments, was used to amplify TCR beta CDR3 regions. Bias from PCR amplification was corrected by using a synthetic template baseline for primer optimization and for computational correction. Regarding the original processing steps: Only productive sequences were kept, with reads annotated to V, D and J genes according to IMGT and analyzed in immunoSEQ Analyzer. Clonality was computed as one minus Shannon entropy normalized by log2 of the number of productive unique sequences. Public and private clones were assessed among the 100 most prevalent clones of each patient and control. Clones were defined as Susac-specific when absent from the healthy and MS cohorts, from some 1,100 published viral clones and from other ImmuneACCESS disease sequences. Using fastp at Q25 and MiXCR, TCRdb reprocessed the public reads and kept productive beta chains. Each CDR3 protein gets just one entry, which takes the most common genes and DNA from the rows behind it. These V and J calls originate from TCRdb's pipeline instead of the authors' own analysis. Recorded for this sample are 160,000 or so distinct CDR3 sequences; under 95% of them occurred a single time. The ten largest clonotypes hold more than 0.07% of the sample.

As to this clonotype: Its antigen specificity is not known. Base quality data are lacking; no much larger clone is found one base away.

Here is what the overall study found, with its caveats: The study acknowledged that relatively few individuals were included in the TCR sequencing and HLA analysis.

Peripheral blood CD8+ and CD4+ T cells from healthy donors, Susac syndrome patients and multiple sclerosis patients were profiled by high-throughput TCR beta sequencing. The healthy donors served as controls matched for age and sex. Bulk CD8+ and CD4+ T cells were purified by magnetic negative isolation, whereas CD8+ TEMRA cells were enriched by FACS. Blood was drawn into EDTA tubes, processed within 24 hours, and PBMCs were isolated by density gradient centrifugation. PBMCs destined for TCR sequencing were cryopreserved in liquid nitrogen and later thawed in a 37 °C water bath. A purity of at least 90% was achieved for sorted or isolated CD4+, CD8+ and CD8+ TEMRA cells.

The chain is made from TRBV2 and TRBJ2-1, and the D gene may be TRBD1, 6 bases matching. The sequenced sample consisted of CD4+ T cells from PBMCs. This clonotype originated in a human donor in good health. The CDR3 is CASGPNRVNEQFF. DNA sequence: TGTGCCAGCGGCCCCAACAGGGTCAATGAGCAGTTCTTC.